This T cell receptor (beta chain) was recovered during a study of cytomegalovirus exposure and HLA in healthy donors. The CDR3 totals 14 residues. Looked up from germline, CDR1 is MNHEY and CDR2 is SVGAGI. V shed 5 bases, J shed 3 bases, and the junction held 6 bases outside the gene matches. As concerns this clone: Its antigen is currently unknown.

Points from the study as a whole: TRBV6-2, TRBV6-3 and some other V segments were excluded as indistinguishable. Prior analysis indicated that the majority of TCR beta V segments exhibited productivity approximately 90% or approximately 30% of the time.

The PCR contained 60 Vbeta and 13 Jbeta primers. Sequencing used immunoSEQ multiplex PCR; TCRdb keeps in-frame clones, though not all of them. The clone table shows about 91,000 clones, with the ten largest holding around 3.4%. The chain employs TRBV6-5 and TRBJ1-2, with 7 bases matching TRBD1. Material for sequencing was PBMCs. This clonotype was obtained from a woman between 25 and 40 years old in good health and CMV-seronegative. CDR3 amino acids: CASSPRTGYYGYTF. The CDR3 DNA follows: TGTGCCAGCAGTCCTCGGACAGGATACTATGGCTACACCTTC.